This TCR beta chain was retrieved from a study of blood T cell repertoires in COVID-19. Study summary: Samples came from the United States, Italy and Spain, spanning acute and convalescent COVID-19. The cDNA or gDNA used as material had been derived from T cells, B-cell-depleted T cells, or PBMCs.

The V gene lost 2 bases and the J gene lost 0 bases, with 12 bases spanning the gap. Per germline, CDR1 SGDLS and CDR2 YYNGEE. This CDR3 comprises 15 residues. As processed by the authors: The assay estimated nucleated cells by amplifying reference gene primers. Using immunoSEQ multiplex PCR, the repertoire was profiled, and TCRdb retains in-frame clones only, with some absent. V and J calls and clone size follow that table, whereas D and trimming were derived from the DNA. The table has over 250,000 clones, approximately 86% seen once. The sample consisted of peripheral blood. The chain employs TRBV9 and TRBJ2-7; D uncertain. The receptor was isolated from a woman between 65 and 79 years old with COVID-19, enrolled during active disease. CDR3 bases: TGTGCCAGCAGCGTCGGGTCTACGAGCTCCTACGAGCAGTACTTC. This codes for CASSVGSTSSYEQYF. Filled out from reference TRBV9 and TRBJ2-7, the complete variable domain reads DSGVTQTPKHLITATGQRVTLRCSPRSGDLSVYWYQQSLDQGLQFLIQYYNGEERAKGNILERFSAQQFPDLHSELNLSSLELGDSALYFCASSVGSTSSYEQYFGPGTRLTVT.